These T cell receptor beta chains were read from a single sample in a study of blood T cell repertoires in COVID-19. Method: immunoSEQ multiplex PCR; TCRdb's copy keeps in-frame clones and lacks some. The top ten hold less than 9% of the sample, which has some 93,000 clones, 75% to 90% seen once. The sequenced sample consisted of peripheral blood. Every receptor here comes from a man between 60 and 70 years old with acute or convalescent COVID-19. The CDR3 runs from the conserved cysteine through the conserved F or W. The D gene is left open where the match is weak. Size tells how often a clone was seen (once, few, many) or the class of an expanded clone, and some rows leave it out.

few	TRBV7-2	NA	TRBJ2-7	CASSLAPIPNLYEQYF	TGTGCCAGCAGCTTAGCACCCATTCCCAATCTATACGAGCAGTACTTC
NA	TRBV13	NA	TRBJ1-2	CASRISYRGANYGYTF	TGTGCCAGCAGAATCTCCTACCGGGGGGCAAACTATGGCTACACCTTC
NA	TRBV18	TRBD1	TRBJ2-7	CASSPNGWDRVDLYEQYF	TGTGCCAGCTCACCTAACGGCTGGGACAGGGTTGACTTATACGAGCAGTACTTC
NA	TRBV7-2	TRBD2	TRBJ2-1	CASSRWTSGGYNEQFF	TGTGCCAGCAGCCGCTGGACTAGCGGGGGGTACAATGAGCAGTTCTTC
NA	TRBV18	NA	TRBJ2-1	CASSPLYGGSEQFF	TGTGCCAGCTCACCATTATACGGGGGTAGTGAGCAGTTCTTC
NA	TRBV9	TRBD1	TRBJ1-3	CASSGGTGVGNTIYF	TGTGCCAGCAGCGGCGGGACAGGGGTTGGAAACACCATATATTTT
NA	TRBV27	NA	TRBJ1-5	CASSLWDKGEPQHF	TGTGCCAGCAGTTTATGGGACAAGGGGGAGCCCCAGCATTTT
NA	TRBV6-2/TRBV6-3	TRBD1	TRBJ2-3	CASSEQRDRGIPTQYF	TGTGCCAGCAGTGAGCAACGGGACAGGGGGATCCCAACGCAGTATTTT
NA	TRBV19	NA	TRBJ2-2	CASSSRFRTNTGELFF	TGTGCCAGTAGTTCCCGCTTCAGGACGAACACCGGGGAGCTGTTTTTT
NA	TRBV27	TRBD1	TRBJ1-5	CASSPTGANQPQHF	TGTGCCAGCAGTCCTACAGGGGCGAATCAGCCCCAGCATTTT
NA	TRBV10-3	TRBD2	TRBJ2-5	CAISESAGGETQYF	TGTGCCATCAGTGAGTCAGCGGGGGGAGAGACCCAGTACTTC
NA	TRBV12-5	NA	TRBJ1-2	CASAENNYGYTF	TGTGCTAGTGCGGAGAATAACTATGGCTACACCTTC
NA	TRBV6-2/TRBV6-3	NA	TRBJ1-1	CASSYGFGVEAFF	TGTGCCAGCAGTTATGGGTTCGGGGTTGAAGCTTTCTTT
NA	TRBV28	TRBD1	TRBJ1-1	CASSMTGGNTEAFF	TGTGCCAGCAGTATGACAGGGGGCAACACTGAAGCTTTCTTT
NA	TRBV9	TRBD1	TRBJ1-1	CASSGDRGMVVGTEAFF	TGTGCCAGCAGCGGAGACAGGGGGATGGTCGTGGGCACTGAAGCTTTCTTT
NA	TRBV19	TRBD1	TRBJ2-6	CASSTNRDRRTNVLTF	TGTGCCAGTAGTACCAACCGGGACAGAAGAACCAACGTCCTGACTTTC
NA	TRBV6-6	NA	TRBJ1-5	CASSSEIPSGPQHF	TGTGCCAGCAGTTCTGAGATCCCCTCCGGGCCCCAGCATTTT
NA	TRBV30	TRBD1	TRBJ2-7	CASLGTGNYEQYF	TGTGCCTCTCTTGGGACAGGGAACTACGAGCAGTACTTC
NA	TRBV5-1	NA	TRBJ1-1	CASSDHSGESTEAFF	TGCGCCAGCAGCGACCACTCCGGGGAAAGTACTGAAGCTTTCTTT
NA	TRBV29-1	NA	TRBJ2-7	CSVGQGKDEQYF	TGCAGCGTTGGGCAGGGGAAGGACGAGCAGTACTTC
few	TRBV5-1	TRBD1	TRBJ1-1	CASMMTGQARTEAFF	TGCGCCAGCATGATGACAGGGCAGGCGAGGACTGAAGCTTTCTTT
NA	TRBV5-1	TRBD1	TRBJ2-3	CASSLGTASTDTQYF	TGCGCCAGCAGCCTGGGGACAGCTAGCACAGATACGCAGTATTTT
NA	TRBV6-2/TRBV6-3	NA	TRBJ1-2	CASSFGGPIGYGYTF	TGTGCCAGCAGTTTCGGCGGGCCCATTGGCTATGGCTACACCTTC
NA	TRBV5-1	NA	TRBJ1-1	CASTLGPRGTMNTEAFF	TGCGCCAGCACCTTGGGCCCAAGGGGAACCATGAACACTGAAGCTTTCTTT
NA	TRBV5-4	NA	TRBJ1-6	CASSLPGSSYNSPLHF	TGTGCCAGCAGCTTGCCTGGGAGCTCCTATAATTCACCCCTCCACTTT
NA	TRBV5-1	NA	TRBJ2-7	CASSWKQGYEQYF	TGCGCCAGCAGCTGGAAACAGGGCTACGAGCAGTACTTC
NA	TRBV7-9	TRBD2	TRBJ2-2	CASSRGTSNTGELFF	TGTGCCAGCAGCCGAGGGACTAGCAACACCGGGGAGCTGTTTTTT
NA	TRBV7-9	TRBD1	TRBJ1-5	CASSSTGAGDQPQHF	TGTGCCAGCAGCTCGACAGGGGCGGGGGATCAGCCCCAGCATTTT
NA	TRBV4-1	TRBD2	TRBJ2-3	CASSQDGTSGGTDTQYF	TGCGCCAGCAGCCAAGATGGTACTAGCGGGGGCACAGATACGCAGTATTTT